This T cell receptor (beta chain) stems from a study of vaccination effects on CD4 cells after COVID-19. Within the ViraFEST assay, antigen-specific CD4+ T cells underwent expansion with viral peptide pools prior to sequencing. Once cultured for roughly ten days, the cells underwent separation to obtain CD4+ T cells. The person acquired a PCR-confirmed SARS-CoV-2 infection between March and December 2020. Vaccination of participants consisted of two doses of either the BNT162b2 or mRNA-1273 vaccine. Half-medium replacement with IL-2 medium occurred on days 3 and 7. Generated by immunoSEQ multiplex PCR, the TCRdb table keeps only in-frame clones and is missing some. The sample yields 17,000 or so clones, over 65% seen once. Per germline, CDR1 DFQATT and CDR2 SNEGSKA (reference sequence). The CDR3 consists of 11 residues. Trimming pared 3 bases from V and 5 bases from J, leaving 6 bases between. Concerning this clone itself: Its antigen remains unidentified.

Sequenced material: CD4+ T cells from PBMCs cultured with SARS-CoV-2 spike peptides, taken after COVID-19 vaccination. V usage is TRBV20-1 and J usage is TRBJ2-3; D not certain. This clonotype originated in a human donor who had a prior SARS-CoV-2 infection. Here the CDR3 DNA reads TGCAGTGCTAGTCGAGGAGATACGCAGTATTTT. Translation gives CSASRGDTQYF.